These 27 T cell receptor beta chains were all obtained from the same sample, sequenced in a study of T cells in Graves' hyperthyroidism and ophthalmopathy. TCR beta CDR3 region amplification was performed from RNA transcripts. A set of HTBI primers served as the primers for a first-round RT-PCR of the TCR CDR3. From the multiplex PCR reads, TCRdb called clonotypes with MiXCR, one entry per CDR3 protein. Among fewer than 450,000 distinct CDR3 sequences, 18% were seen once, and the ten largest hold 35% to 50%. Sequenced material: blood. All receptors come from a man aged 18 to 29 with Graves' ophthalmopathy.

Many counts were recorded for this clonotype. The V and J genes are TRBV5-4 and TRBJ2-5; tentatively, D is TRBD1 (5 bases). V gave up 5 bases and J gave up 4 bases, with 18 bases separating them. CDR1 is SGHNT and CDR2 is YYREEE in the germline V gene (reference sequence). CDR3 size: 15 residues. The CDR3 region is CASSSRGSTRETQYF. Written as DNA, the CDR3 is TGTGCCAGCAGTTCTAGGGGCTCTACCCGAGAGACCCAGTACTTC.

The rearrangement uses TRBV27 and TRBJ1-2, with 12 bases matching TRBD1. Per the germline V gene, CDR1 is MNHEY and CDR2 is SMNVEV (reference sequence). This CDR3 has 14 residues. Unmatched junction bases numbered 5, after V lost 5 bases and J lost 7 bases. The DNA of the CDR3 is TGTGCCAGCAGTCCCGGGACAGGGGGCGGTGGCTACACCTTC. Protein product: CASSPGTGGGGYTF.

This clonotype was seen ten or more times. This chain joins TRBV3-1 and TRBJ2-7, with TRBD1 as a possible D gene (5 bases). The V and J ends lost 2 bases and 7 bases respectively, with 15 bases between them. Germline CDR1 and CDR2: LGHDT and YNNKEL (reference sequence). The CDR3 extends over 14 amino acids. CDR3: CASSQRGLTWEQYF. DNA for the CDR3: TGTGCCAGCAGCCAAAGGGGCCTGACATGGGAGCAGTACTTC.

J is TRBJ1-1 and V is TRBV14; TRBD1 is a possible D gene (5 bases). There are 15 residues in the CDR3. The germline gives CDR1 SGHDN, CDR2 FVKESK. The ends were cut back, 1 base at V and 6 bases at J, with 15 bases in the middle. The CDR3 DNA reads as TGTGCCAGCAGCCAAGTGGTAAGGGGTAGGGCTGAAGCTTTCTTT. Amino acid sequence: CASSQVVRGRAEAFF.

This clonotype was observed many times. The chain links TRBV6-5 to TRBJ2-2; no definite D call. CDR1 and CDR2 from the germline V gene are MNHEY and SVGAGI. This CDR3 comprises 12 residues. Trimming pared 3 bases from V and 5 bases from J, leaving 4 bases between. The CDR3 sequence: CASSYGTGELFF. The CDR3 coding sequence is TGTGCCAGCAGTTATGGGACCGGGGAGCTGTTTTTT.

This clonotype was detected ten times or more. The chain couples TRBV9 to TRBJ2-5, with 11 bases that match TRBD2. V was clipped by 4 bases and J by 0 bases; unmatched bases: 5. The germline V gene encodes CDR1 SGDLS and CDR2 YYNGEE. There are 16 residues in the CDR3. The CDR3 coding sequence is TGTGCCAGCAGCTCTAGCGGGGGGCGGAACCAAGAGACCCAGTACTTC. Translating gives CASSSSGGRNQETQYF.

CDR3 DNA: TGCGCCAGCAGCTCAGTAACAACAGGGGCCGGGGAGCTGTTTTTT. It codes for CASSSVTTGAGELFF. This rearrangement joins TRBV5-1 to TRBJ2-2, with 7 bases fitting TRBD1. This CDR3 spans 15 amino acids. The V gene's germline CDR1 is SGHRS and CDR2 YFSETQ. Trimming removed 3 bases from V and 6 bases from J; junction bases left unmatched: 8. Using reference TRBV5-1 and TRBJ2-2 for the parts outside the CDR3, the full variable domain is KAGVTQTPRYLIKTRGQQVTLSCSPISGHRSVSWYQQTPGQGLQFLFEYFSETQRNKGNFPGRFSGRQFSNSRSEMNVSTLELGDSALYLCASSSVTTGAGELFFGEGSRLTVL.

This clonotype was seen many times. This chain's CDR3 is CASSPSPQGPASEQYF. CDR3 nucleotides: TGCGCCAGCAGCCCGTCCCCACAGGGTCCAGCTTCCGAGCAGTACTTC. The chain uses TRBV5-1 and TRBJ2-7, with a tentative D call TRBD1 (6 bases). The CDR3 length is 16 residues. Germline V CDR1 and CDR2: SGHRS, YFSETQ. V lost 4 bases to trimming and J lost 6 bases, with 23 bases between them.

In its sample, this clonotype was seen many times. The chain joins TRBV27 to TRBJ2-3, with D perhaps being TRBD1 or TRBD2 (5 bases each). V was shortened by 4 bases and J by 6 bases, with 14 bases between the two germline ends. This CDR3 has 14 residues. CDR1 MNHEY and CDR2 SMNVEV come from the germline V gene (reference sequence). The CDR3 loop reads CASSSGLNPDTQYF. CDR3 nucleotides: TGTGCCAGCAGTTCGGGGCTGAACCCGGATACGCAGTATTTT.

This chain joins TRBV6-1 and TRBJ2-2; perhaps TRBD1 as D (5 bases). The ends were cut back, 6 bases at V and 1 base at J, with 15 bases in the middle. The CDR3 runs 16 residues. Germline CDR1 and CDR2: MNHNS and SASEGT. The CDR3 region is CASRPPVGQNTGELFF. In DNA, the CDR3 is TGTGCCAGCAGGCCCCCCGTCGGACAGAACACCGGGGAGCTGTTTTTT.

This clonotype came up many times. Written as DNA, the CDR3 is TGCGCCAGCAGCTCACAACCCACAGGGTTCGTCACTGAAGCTTTCTTT. It codes for CASSSQPTGFVTEAFF. The chain has TRBV5-1 and TRBJ1-1; maybe TRBD1 (6 bases). CDR3 size: 16 residues. V was cut by 3 bases and J by 4 bases, with 19 bases left in between. The V gene's germline CDR1 is SGHRS and CDR2 YFSETQ. Full variable domain (rest looked up from reference TRBV5-1 and TRBJ1-1): KAGVTQTPRYLIKTRGQQVTLSCSPISGHRSVSWYQQTPGQGLQFLFEYFSETQRNKGNFPGRFSGRQFSNSRSEMNVSTLELGDSALYLCASSSQPTGFVTEAFFGQGTRLTVV.

In its sample, this clonotype was seen a few times. The rearrangement joins TRBV7-3 to TRBJ2-3; 9 nucleotides match TRBD2. Germline V gives CDR1 SGHTA, CDR2 FQGTGA. V lost 1 base and J lost 4; bases outside the gene matches: 6. The CDR3 sequence is 16 residues long. The CDR3 sequence is CASSLIGGGGSDTQYF. In nucleotides, the CDR3 is TGTGCCAGCAGCTTAATCGGCGGGGGGGGCTCAGATACGCAGTATTTT.

CDR3 DNA sequence: TGTGCCAGCAGTTACTCCGGGGACAGACTCTCTGGGGCCAACGTCCTGACTTTC. Encoded protein: CASSYSGDRLSGANVLTF. This chain links TRBV6-2 or TRBV6-3 with TRBJ2-6; 7 bases line up with TRBD1. The germline CDR1 and CDR2 sequences are MNHEY and SVGEGT. CDR3 size: 18 residues. V lost 0 bases, J lost 0 bases, and 5 bases stayed unmatched.

This clonotype was found many times. The CDR3 coding sequence is TGCGCCAGCAGCCAGGCGGGACAAACGTACGAGCAGTACTTC. Residues: CASSQAGQTYEQYF. The V and J genes are TRBV4-1 and TRBJ2-7; D assignment may be TRBD1 or TRBD2 (6 bases each). V was clipped by 3 bases and J by 4 bases, with 13 bases between them. Germline V CDR1 and CDR2: MGHRA, YSYEKL. The CDR3 has 14 residues.

Details on this clonotype: A read error may explain this, as a much larger clone is one base away. The J gene is TRBJ1-1, the V gene TRBV3-1; D is perhaps TRBD1 (6 bases). The CDR3 loop spans 15 amino acids. Deletions cut 4 bases from V and 3 bases from J, with 15 bases between. CDR1 and CDR2 from the germline V gene are LGHDT and YNNKEL (reference sequence). The DNA of the CDR3 is TGTGCCAGCAGCCGGAAGACAGAGGGGGACACTGAAGCTTTCTTT. Its translation: CASSRKTEGDTEAFF.

This clonotype was seen at least ten times. The chain has TRBV12-3 or TRBV12-4 and TRBJ1-2; 8 bases fit TRBD1. V was pared by 6 bases and J by 4 bases, with 4 bases of the junction left unmatched. The CDR3 runs to 13 residues. The CDR3 loop is CASSTQGAYGYTF. DNA for the CDR3: TGTGCCAGCAGCACCCAGGGGGCCTATGGCTACACCTTC.

The sample holds a few counts of this clonotype. The J gene is TRBJ2-3, the V gene TRBV20-1, with 8 bases identical to TRBD1. This CDR3 contains 15 residues. In germline, CDR1 is DFQATT, CDR2 SNEGSKA (reference sequence). The V gene end was trimmed by 6 bases and the J gene end by 5 bases; junction bases not matched to a gene: 13. CDR3 sequence reads: CSARQGRSPLDTQYF. CDR3 in DNA: TGCAGTGCGCGACAGGGGCGCTCCCCGTTAGATACGCAGTATTTT.

This clonotype was detected ten times or more. The rearrangement joins TRBV18 to TRBJ1-6, with D perhaps TRBD1 (5 bases). V lost 3 bases and J 5 bases, leaving 11 bases between the germline ends. The CDR3 contains 15 residues. Per the germline V gene, CDR1 is KGHSH and CDR2 is LQKENI. The CDR3 bases are TGTGCCAGCTCACCGGGGCCGGCAAATAATTCACCCCTCCACTTT. This sequence encodes CASSPGPANNSPLHF.

This clonotype was picked up one time. This may arise from a read error, as a much more abundant clone is one base away. The rearrangement links TRBV29-1 to TRBJ2-1, with TRBD2 matching 14 bases. The CDR3 spans 17 residues. Looked up from germline, CDR1 is SQVTM and CDR2 is ANQGSEA. The CDR3 DNA reads TGCAGCGTCGGGACTAGCGGGGGCGTCAGCTCCTACAATGGGCAGTTCTTC. Its protein is CSVGTSGGVSSYNGQFF.

This clonotype was picked up many times. The chain joins TRBV28 to TRBJ2-3, with no clear D. Germline-derived CDR1 and CDR2 are MDHEN and SYDVKM. The CDR3 consists of 15 residues. V was pared by 2 bases and J by 0 bases, with 9 bases between. DNA for the CDR3: TGTGCCAGCAGTTTAATTGGGGTCAGCACAGATACGCAGTATTTT. It codes for CASSLIGVSTDTQYF.

This clonotype was counted many times. The chain combines TRBV20-1 with TRBJ1-4; tentatively, D is TRBD1 (6 bases). The CDR3 length is 15 residues. CDR1 is DFQATT, CDR2 SNEGSKA, per germline (reference sequence). Trimming cost V 6 bases and J 0 bases, with 14 bases left between them. As DNA, the CDR3 is TGCAGTGCCAGGGGACGGACCGCAACTAATGAAAAACTGTTTTTT. Translation gives CSARGRTATNEKLFF.

The sample holds a few counts of this clonotype. This chain joins TRBV19 and TRBJ2-4, with D unclear. Germline CDR1 and CDR2: LNHDA and SQIVND (reference sequence). Trimming shortened V by 3 bases and J by 8 bases, and 5 bases separated the two germline ends. The CDR3 runs 11 residues. CDR3 sequence reads: CASSMIDIQYF. The CDR3 DNA sequence: TGTGCCAGTAGTATGATAGACATTCAGTACTTC.

V gene TRBV29-1 combines with J gene TRBJ2-3; D gene unclear. The germline CDR1 and CDR2 sequences are SQVTM and ANQGSEA. The CDR3 is 15 residues long. Deletions cut 3 bases from V and 0 bases from J, with 13 bases between. DNA for the CDR3: TGCAGCGTTGACCGCGGCGGCACTAGCACAGATACGCAGTATTTT. Its translation is CSVDRGGTSTDTQYF.

This clonotype was found many times. The rearrangement joins TRBV25-1 to TRBJ2-3; the D call may be TRBD1 or TRBD2 (5 bases each). CDR3 length: 16 amino acids. The germline CDR1 and CDR2 sequences are MGHDK and SYGVNS. V lost 4 bases to trimming and J lost 2 bases, with 16 bases between them. CDR3 sequence reads: CASSAPRDGPTDTQYF. CDR3 in DNA: TGTGCCAGCAGTGCGCCTCGGGACGGCCCCACAGATACGCAGTATTTT.

This clonotype was observed at least ten times. This sequence joins TRBV29-1 and TRBJ1-1; D is ambiguous. Germline V CDR1 and CDR2: SQVTM, ANQGSEA. The CDR3 totals 12 residues. The V gene lost 7 bases and the J gene lost 4 bases, with 13 bases spanning the gap. This CDR3 is CSGLGFRTEAFF. CDR3 DNA sequence: TGCAGCGGTCTAGGGTTTCGCACTGAAGCTTTCTTT.

As regards this clonotype: As the CDR3 is not closed by the conserved phenylalanine or tryptophan, this likely results from a read error. The chain combines TRBV6-2 or TRBV6-3 with TRBJ1-1; TRBD1 matches 8 bases. The CDR3 covers 15 residues. Germline V gene lookup returns CDR1 MNHEY and CDR2 SVGEGT. The V and J ends lost 2 bases and 5 bases, in that order; junction bases with no gene match: 7. The CDR3 reads CASSYQDRAKTEAFL. The CDR3 DNA reads as TGTGCCAGCAGTTACCAGGACAGGGCAAAAACTGAAGCTTTCCTT.

The chain has TRBV4-1 and TRBJ1-1; D may be TRBD1 (5 bases). Trimming pared 5 bases from V and 3 bases from J, leaving 25 bases between. CDR1 is MGHRA, CDR2 YSYEKL, per germline. The CDR3 totals 18 residues. The CDR3 sequence: CASSYGDAFELGYTEAFF. CDR3 bases: TGCGCCAGCAGCTACGGGGACGCATTTGAACTTGGGTACACTGAAGCTTTCTTT.